These T cell receptor beta chains were read from a single sample in a study of T cell responses to AZD1222 COVID-19 vaccine. The table came from immunoSEQ multiplex PCR; TCRdb's copy has only in-frame clones and leaves some out. Of fewer than 200,000 clones in the sample, about 91% were seen once. The sequencing used peripheral blood, collected on day 0 of AZD1222 vaccination. These receptors were taken from an adult in good health. CDR3s include the opening cysteine and the closing phenylalanine or tryptophan.

CDR3,V,J,length
CASSLDNGPQETQYF,TRBV11-3,TRBJ2-5,15
CASSISHQETQYF,TRBV19,TRBJ2-5,13
CASRILAGYNEQFF,TRBV6-5,TRBJ2-1,14
CASSPQAESSYNSPLHF,TRBV9,TRBJ1-6,17
CASSLRDSTGELFF,TRBV7-6,TRBJ2-2,14
CASPRGQGDTAEAFF,TRBV19,TRBJ1-1,15
CASSLLVTADRGHETQYF,TRBV5-1,TRBJ2-5,18
CASSNRLAPRDEQFF,TRBV5-1,TRBJ2-1,15
CASSIFSGASYNSPLHF,TRBV19,TRBJ1-6,17
CASSQESQSGANVLTF,TRBV3-1/TRBV3-2,TRBJ2-6,16
CASSPRHTFGNTIYF,TRBV9,TRBJ1-3,15
CASSLGPADTQYF,TRBV7-3,TRBJ2-3,13
CASSPSPLRQSGANVLTF,TRBV7-9,TRBJ2-6,18
CASSLAFGPSYNEQFF,TRBV7-2,TRBJ2-1,16
CASSLDMSGELFF,TRBV11-2,TRBJ2-2,13
CASILGQAASEAFF,TRBV19,TRBJ1-1,14
CASSETVNEKLFF,TRBV18,TRBJ1-4,13
CASSPPSGGVNEQFF,TRBV7-2,TRBJ2-1,15
CASSLEGGTNTEAFF,TRBV11-3,TRBJ1-1,15
CASYFMGGSYEQYF,TRBV2,TRBJ2-7,14
CASSKGRANEAFF,TRBV21-1,TRBJ1-1,13
CASKRWREGNTEAFF,TRBV6-5,TRBJ1-1,15
CASSTSDEQYF,TRBV19,TRBJ2-7,11
CASSQDAGANYGYTF,TRBV4-3,TRBJ1-2,15
CASSFGTQGEAFF,TRBV19,TRBJ1-1,13
CASSPQDRDAPLHF,TRBV5-1,TRBJ1-6,14
CASSQEGLPRYGYTF,TRBV14,TRBJ1-2,15
CASSQGYRHYGYTF,TRBV14,TRBJ1-2,14
CASSPVKDTQYF,TRBV7-2,TRBJ2-3,12
CATGGGTDTQYF,TRBV10-3,TRBJ2-3,12
CASSPGTGQKLFF,TRBV5-6,TRBJ1-4,13
CASSFSKGLNGELFF,TRBV27,TRBJ2-2,15
CASRNGTTGTDTQYF,TRBV5-4,TRBJ2-3,15
CASRRLAGGRETQYF,TRBV2,TRBJ2-5,15
CASSQGLGGAYEQYF,TRBV28,TRBJ2-7,15
CASSDPFTGGNQPQHF,TRBV6-4,TRBJ1-5,16
CASSSRGQASSYNSPLHF,TRBV28,TRBJ1-6,18
CASSQAKSWRDWGTEAFF,TRBV4-2,TRBJ1-1,18
CASSIRGTDTQYF,TRBV19,TRBJ2-3,13
CASSLSSTDTQYF,TRBV28,TRBJ2-3,13